Shown below are 23 T cell receptor beta chains from a single sample sequenced in a study of CD8 T cells in Susac syndrome. It was with random hexamers that about 0.45 to 1 ug RNA was reverse transcribed. TCRdb fed the immunoSEQ multiplex PCR reads into MiXCR, producing one record per CDR3 protein. The repertoire holds some 150,000 distinct CDR3 sequences, with 95% as singletons. The sequencing sample was made of CD4+ T cells from PBMCs. Source of these receptors: a human donor with Susac syndrome.

A few counts support this clonotype. This chain connects TRBV20-1 to TRBJ1-1; D uncertain. The V gene's germline CDR1 is DFQATT and CDR2 SNEGSKA (reference sequence). Trimming shortened V by 1 base and J by 0 bases, and 9 bases separated the two germline ends. The CDR3 has 14 residues. This CDR3 is CSARVLGMNTEAFF. In nucleotides, the CDR3 is TGCAGTGCTAGAGTCTTGGGAATGAACACTGAAGCTTTCTTT.

J is TRBJ2-3 and V is TRBV15; no clear D gene. The CDR3 length is 15 residues. The V gene's germline CDR1 is LNHNV and CDR2 YYDKDF (reference sequence). V shed 4 bases and J shed 6 bases, with 17 bases lying between them. The CDR3: CATSISSNTLDTQYF. The DNA for the CDR3 is TGTGCCACCAGCATTTCCTCGAATACGCTGGATACGCAGTATTTT.

The V call is TRBV9, the J call TRBJ1-1; D remains ambiguous. The CDR3 runs 13 residues. Germline V gene lookup returns CDR1 SGDLS and CDR2 YYNGEE. Trimming removed 0 bases at V and 3 bases at J, with 6 bases between. CDR3 residues: CASSVVKDTEAFF. DNA of the CDR3: TGTGCCAGCAGCGTAGTGAAGGACACTGAAGCTTTCTTT. The whole variable domain, remainder taken from reference TRBV9 and TRBJ1-1, is DSGVTQTPKHLITATGQRVTLRCSPRSGDLSVYWYQQSLDQGLQFLIQYYNGEERAKGNILERFSAQQFPDLHSELNLSSLELGDSALYFCASSVVKDTEAFFGQGTRLTVV.

The V call is TRBV12-3 or TRBV12-4, the J call TRBJ2-2; 13 nucleotides align to TRBD2. The CDR3 is 15 residues long. V lost 6 bases and J lost 7; bases outside the gene matches: 5. CDR3 DNA sequence: TGTGCCAGCAGCCCGGGACTAGCGGGGAGCGGGGAGCTGTTTTTT. Translating gives CASSPGLAGSGELFF.

V gene TRBV6-6 combines with J gene TRBJ2-7; 8 nucleotides match TRBD2. CDR3 length equals 15 residues. CDR1 is MNHNY and CDR2 is SVGAGI in the germline V gene (reference sequence). Trimming cost V 7 bases and J 3 bases; bases outside gene matches: 11. This chain's CDR3 is CASTPSGAGGYEQYF. The CDR3 DNA follows: TGTGCCAGCACTCCGTCGGGCGCGGGGGGCTACGAGCAGTACTTC.

V is TRBV2 and J is TRBJ1-2, with D perhaps matching TRBD1 (5 bases). The CDR3 consists of 14 residues. The germline V gene has CDR1 SNHLY and CDR2 FYNNEI. V was cut by 1 base and J by 8 bases, with 14 bases left in between. This chain's CDR3 is CASSEDVGAGGYTF. DNA for the CDR3: TGTGCCAGCAGTGAAGACGTAGGGGCGGGGGGCTACACCTTC.

The chain links TRBV20-1 to TRBJ2-4; TRBD2 agrees at 8 bases. Germline V lookup: CDR1 DFQATT, CDR2 SNEGSKA (reference sequence). V was pared by 3 bases and J by 7 bases, with 8 bases of the junction left unmatched. This CDR3 has 14 residues. The CDR3: CSASGAGAKNIQYF. Here the CDR3 DNA reads TGCAGTGCTAGCGGAGCGGGAGCGAAGAACATTCAGTACTTC.

The CDR3 here is CASSFGVATAAYNEQFF. The CDR3 DNA reads as TGTGCCAGCAGTTTTGGAGTAGCGACAGCGGCCTACAATGAGCAGTTCTTC. This chain uses TRBV12-3 or TRBV12-4 with TRBJ2-1; D tentatively reads TRBD1 or TRBD2 (5 bases each). V was cut by 3 bases and J by 2 bases, with 17 bases left in between. The CDR3 is 17 amino acids.

CDR3 sequence: CAGVLGNTIYF. The CDR3 nucleotides are TGTGCCGGGGTTTTGGGAAACACCATATATTTT. The chain combines TRBV28 with TRBJ1-3; D is uncertain. With 11 bases removed from V and 4 bases from J, the gap between germline ends came to 9 bases. The CDR3 is 11 amino acids. Germline CDR1 reads MDHEN; CDR2 reads SYDVKM.

V gene TRBV4-1 combines with J gene TRBJ2-7; maybe TRBD2 (6 bases). The CDR3 sequence is 14 residues long. CDR1 is MGHRA and CDR2 is YSYEKL in the germline V gene. Trimming pared 4 bases from V and 0 bases from J, leaving 10 bases between. This CDR3 reads CASSLGLVSYEQYF. CDR3 coding DNA: TGCGCCAGCAGCCTGGGACTGGTCTCCTACGAGCAGTACTTC.

This chain connects TRBV27 to TRBJ1-2; 8 positions match TRBD1. V was pared by 6 bases and J by 4 bases, with 4 bases of the junction left unmatched. The germline V gene encodes CDR1 MNHEY and CDR2 SMNVEV (reference sequence). The length of the CDR3 is 13 residues. In nucleotides, the CDR3 is TGTGCCAGCAGCAAGACAGGGGCCTATGGCTACACCTTC. This codes for CASSKTGAYGYTF.

In DNA form, the CDR3 reads TGTGCCAGCACAATGGGAGGGGACCAAGAGACCCAGTACTTC. As protein: CASTMGGDQETQYF. The chain has TRBV28 and TRBJ2-5; TRBD2 aligns across 7 bases. The trim removed 7 bases at V and 0 bases at J, leaving 5 bases unmatched. Germline values: CDR1 MDHEN, CDR2 SYDVKM. CDR3 size: 14 residues.

This sequence joins TRBV5-1 and TRBJ1-5, with 8 positions matching TRBD1. CDR3 length: 14 amino acids. Unmatched junction bases numbered 7, after V lost 4 bases and J lost 7 bases. Per germline, CDR1 SGHRS and CDR2 YFSETQ. The CDR3 DNA reads TGCGCCAGCAGCGGGAGCGCAGGGGGCCAGCCCCAGCATTTT. Encoded protein: CASSGSAGGQPQHF.

The rearrangement links TRBV20-1 to TRBJ2-3; D is unresolved. The V end lost 6 bases, the J end lost 3 bases, and 7 bases lay between the germline ends. This CDR3 spans 11 amino acids. Per the germline V gene, CDR1 is DFQATT and CDR2 is SNEGSKA (reference sequence). DNA of the CDR3: TGCAGTGCCAAATTGACAGATACGCAGTATTTT. This encodes CSAKLTDTQYF.

In its sample, this clonotype was seen once. The chain links TRBV23-1 to TRBJ1-5; 7 bases fit TRBD1. TRBV23-1 is given ORF status, its function remaining uncertain. The CDR3 extends over 17 amino acids. V shed 10 bases and J 1 base; nucleotides not matched to a gene: 16. CDR3 nucleotides: TGCGCCACCCCGACAGGGTCGGAGCCGGGAAGCAATCAGCCCCAGCATTTT. This encodes CATPTGSEPGSNQPQHF.

The V gene is TRBV23-1, the J gene TRBJ1-2; a weak D match, TRBD1 (6 bases). TRBV23-1 carries the ORF label, with uncertain function. Trimming took off 6 bases at V and 7 bases at J, with 21 bases between the two ends. CDR3 length: 15 residues. CDR3 region: CASSPSRGSLAGYTF. For the CDR3, the DNA is TGCGCCAGCAGCCCAAGCAGGGGTTCACTGGCTGGCTACACCTTC.

This clonotype has only one observation. The chain has TRBV7-8 and TRBJ1-2, with D possibly being TRBD1 (6 bases). V lost 5 bases to trimming and J lost 5 bases, with 15 bases between them. Germline CDR1 SGHVS, CDR2 FQNEAQ. The CDR3 is made up of 14 amino acids. The CDR3 DNA reads TGTGCCAGCAGCGAACGAGCAGGGGTATATGGCTACACCTTC. It encodes CASSERAGVYGYTF.

This chain uses TRBV4-1 with TRBJ2-1; 8 bases align to TRBD2. From germline, CDR1 is MGHRA and CDR2 YSYEKL. The CDR3 runs to 18 residues. The V segment lost 0 bases and the J segment 5 bases; nucleotides outside the gene matches: 12. The CDR3 reads CASSQDYKWAGGHNEQFF. CDR3 DNA sequence: TGCGCCAGCAGCCAAGATTATAAGTGGGCGGGAGGACACAATGAGCAGTTCTTC.

The genes are TRBV24-1 and TRBJ2-1; D call uncertain. V shed 3 bases and J shed 4 bases, with 3 bases lying between them. CDR1 and CDR2 (germline): KGHDR, SFDVKD. There are 12 residues in the CDR3. This CDR3 reads CATSDPYNEQFF. The CDR3 DNA reads TGTGCCACCAGTGATCCGTACAATGAGCAGTTCTTC.

This chain connects TRBV20-1 to TRBJ1-5, with a tentative D call TRBD1 (5 bases). This CDR3 has 14 amino acids. The V gene's germline CDR1 is DFQATT and CDR2 SNEGSKA (reference sequence). The V and J ends lost 4 bases and 2 bases respectively, with 12 bases between them. DNA of the CDR3: TGCAGTGCTAAGGGACCCTGGGGCAATCAGCCCCAGCATTTT. Its translation: CSAKGPWGNQPQHF.

The chain has TRBV30 and TRBJ1-1, with a tentative D call TRBD1 (5 bases). The CDR3 contains 13 residues. From germline, CDR1 is GTSNPN and CDR2 SVGIG (reference sequence). Deletions cut 5 bases from V and 2 bases from J, with 12 bases between. The DNA for the CDR3 is TGTGCCTGGGCAGGGTTGGGCAACACTGAAGCTTTCTTT. Translated: CAWAGLGNTEAFF.

The chain joins TRBV30 to TRBJ2-5; D gene unclear. CDR1 and CDR2 from the germline V gene are GTSNPN and SVGIG (reference sequence). This CDR3 comprises 14 residues. Trimming took off 2 bases at V and 3 bases at J, with 13 bases between the two ends. The CDR3 is CAWSPDLLEETQYF. For the CDR3, the DNA is TGTGCCTGGAGTCCTGACCTATTGGAAGAGACCCAGTACTTC.

The J gene is TRBJ2-2, the V gene TRBV6-5; D remains unclear. Trimming cost V 6 bases and J 5 bases, with 13 bases left between them. The CDR3 has 14 residues. Per germline, CDR1 MNHEY and CDR2 SVGAGI. CDR3 bases: TGTGCCAGCAGACGTATCGCCGTAACCGGGGAGCTGTTTTTT. Amino acid sequence: CASRRIAVTGELFF.